These 24 T cell receptor beta chains share one sample of origin, sequenced in a study of T cell changes during pregnancy in multiple sclerosis. Only in-frame clones appear in the TCRdb table, and some are missing; sequencing was by immunoSEQ multiplex PCR. The sample has roughly 44,000 clones, more than 70% seen once. Material: CD8+ T cells from peripheral blood mononuclear cells, obtained after pregnancy. The receptors here all came from a female donor in good health, enrolled as a control in a pregnancy study.

This sequence joins TRBV30 and TRBJ1-2, with TRBD1 as a possible D gene (5 bases). Germline CDR1 and CDR2: GTSNPN and SVGIG (reference sequence). The CDR3 is 12 residues long. The V and J ends lost 4 bases and 1 base respectively, with 7 bases between them. The CDR3 nucleotides are TGTGCCTGGATAGGGGATAACTATGGCTACACCTTC. Its translation: CAWIGDNYGYTF.

The chain couples TRBV6-1 to TRBJ2-5; perhaps TRBD2 as D (5 bases). Germline V gene sequence: CDR1 MNHNS, CDR2 SASEGT. Trimming stripped 1 base from V and 2 bases from J, with 14 bases between. This CDR3 has 16 residues. CDR3 region: CASSEETGIGQETQYF. The CDR3 DNA follows: TGTGCCAGCAGTGAAGAGACGGGGATCGGACAAGAGACCCAGTACTTC.

The J gene is TRBJ1-6, the V gene TRBV5-5; D is perhaps TRBD1 (5 bases). CDR3 length equals 15 residues. Deletions cut 1 base from V and 2 bases from J, with 7 bases between. CDR1 and CDR2 from the germline V gene are SGHKS and YYEKEE (reference sequence). This CDR3 is CASSLPRAYNSPLHF. The CDR3 DNA sequence: TGTGCCAGCAGCTTGCCCAGGGCCTATAATTCACCCCTCCACTTT.

V gene TRBV27 combines with J gene TRBJ2-5; 8 bases agree with TRBD2. The J segment lost 1 base and the V segment lost 5 bases, leaving 6 bases of the junction unmatched. Per germline, CDR1 MNHEY and CDR2 SMNVEV (reference sequence). This CDR3 is 15 amino acids long. The CDR3: CASSISGSIQETQYF. Here the CDR3 DNA reads TGTGCCAGCAGTATCAGCGGGAGCATCCAAGAGACCCAGTACTTC.

The chain has TRBV4-2 and TRBJ2-2, with 7 bases matching TRBD1. The germline CDR1 and CDR2 sequences are LGHNA and YNFKEQ. This CDR3 spans 15 amino acids. The V segment lost 2 bases and the J segment 3 bases; nucleotides outside the gene matches: 3. CDR3 region: CASSQRTGDTGELFF. CDR3 in DNA: TGTGCCAGCAGCCAAAGAACAGGGGACACCGGGGAGCTGTTTTTT.

This clone was seen a single time. The rearrangement links TRBV27 to TRBJ2-2; D is ambiguous. Per the germline V gene, CDR1 is MNHEY and CDR2 is SMNVEV (reference sequence). This CDR3 comprises 15 residues. V dropped 3 bases and J dropped 1 base, with 9 bases sitting between them. The CDR3 nucleotides read TGTGCCAGCAGTTTTCTTTCAGGGAACACCGGGGAGCTGTTTTTT. Translated, it gives CASSFLSGNTGELFF.

In nucleotides, the CDR3 is TGCGCCAGCAGCCAAGAGCCGGGGAGGATGACCGGGGAGCTGTTTTTT. Its protein product is CASSQEPGRMTGELFF. The rearrangement links TRBV4-3 to TRBJ2-2; perhaps TRBD2 as D (6 bases). The V gene lost 0 bases and the J gene lost 5 bases, with 13 bases spanning the gap. The CDR3 is made up of 16 amino acids. Germline CDR1 is LGHNA and CDR2 is YSLEER.

The J gene is TRBJ2-1, the V gene TRBV19; D call uncertain. CDR1 and CDR2 from the germline V gene are LNHDA and SQIVND (reference sequence). This CDR3 comprises 13 residues. Between the trimmed V and J ends, which lost 9 bases and 1 base, there was a span of 10 bases. The CDR3 protein is CARDSGSYNEQFF. The CDR3 DNA is TGTGCCAGGGATTCCGGGTCCTACAATGAGCAGTTCTTC. Combining the CDR3 with reference TRBV19 and TRBJ2-1 gives the whole variable domain DGGITQSPKYLFRKEGQNVTLSCEQNLNHDAMYWYRQDPGQGLRLIYYSQIVNDFQKGDIAEGYSVSREKKESFPLTVTSAQKNPTAFYLCARDSGSYNEQFFGPGTRLTVL.

This chain uses TRBV15 with TRBJ2-3, with 10 bases matching TRBD2. The germline CDR1 and CDR2 sequences are LNHNV and YYDKDF (reference sequence). CDR3 length: 17 residues. V trimming: 3 bases; J trimming: 10 bases; junction bases outside the gene matches: 16. This CDR3 reads CATSSPYGSGGADAQYF. The CDR3 nucleotides are TGTGCCACCAGCAGCCCCTACGGGAGCGGGGGGGCTGATGCGCAGTATTTT. Filled out from reference TRBV15 and TRBJ2-3, the complete variable domain reads DAMVIQNPRYQVTQFGKPVTLSCSQTLNHNVMYWYQQKSSQAPKLLFHYYDKDFNNEADTPDNFQSRRPNTSFCFLDIRSPGLGDTAMYLCATSSPYGSGGADAQYFGPGTRLTVL.

This clone was counted once. This chain joins TRBV7-9 and TRBJ2-7, with TRBD2 as a possible D gene (6 bases). The germline gives CDR1 SEHNR, CDR2 FQNEAQ (reference sequence). Trimming removed 3 bases at V and 3 bases at J, with 12 bases between. CDR3 length: 14 amino acids. CDR3 sequence: CASSLPGGVYEQYF. DNA for the CDR3: TGTGCCAGCAGCTTGCCGGGCGGGGTCTACGAGCAGTACTTC.

The chain is built from TRBV7-9 and TRBJ1-6; 9 nucleotides match TRBD1. CDR3 length: 16 residues. Germline trimming cut 5 bases from V and 7 bases from J; bases unmatched to any gene: 9. Per germline, CDR1 SEHNR and CDR2 FQNEAQ (reference sequence). The CDR3 DNA reads as TGTGCCAGCAGCCCACCACAGGGGGCTTCAAATTCACCCCTCCACTTT. Encoded protein: CASSPPQGASNSPLHF.

The chain uses TRBV5-8 and TRBJ1-1; D remains ambiguous. This CDR3 has 13 amino acids. Per germline, CDR1 SGHTS and CDR2 YDEGEE. Trimming took 6 bases from V and 1 from J, leaving 10 bases between them. CDR3 region: CASTDIKNTEAFF. Here the CDR3 DNA reads TGTGCCAGCACCGACATTAAGAACACTGAAGCTTTCTTT.

The J gene is TRBJ1-4, the V gene TRBV4-2; D call uncertain. V lost 0 bases to trimming and J lost 8 bases, with 16 bases between them. The germline CDR1 and CDR2 sequences are LGHNA and YNFKEQ. This CDR3 has 16 residues. CDR3 protein: CASSQDRAGATEKLFF. CDR3 nucleotides: TGTGCCAGCAGCCAAGATCGGGCGGGTGCCACGGAAAAACTGTTTTTT.

This chain uses TRBV4-3 with TRBJ2-1; TRBD2 aligns across 8 bases. Germline loops: CDR1 LGHNA, CDR2 YSLEER. J was trimmed by 4 bases and V by 1 base; bases with no gene match: 6. The CDR3 runs to 16 residues. CDR3 in DNA: TGCGCCAGCAGCCAAGCCCGGGGGGGCGTTTACAATGAGCAGTTCTTC. Its translation is CASSQARGGVYNEQFF.

The chain links TRBV27 to TRBJ2-7; D is possibly TRBD1 (6 bases). The ends were cut back, 3 bases at V and 5 bases at J, with 11 bases in the middle. This CDR3 has 13 amino acids. Germline CDR1 is MNHEY and CDR2 is SMNVEV (reference sequence). Here the CDR3 reads CASSFPGHNEQYF. CDR3 coding DNA: TGTGCCAGCAGTTTCCCGGGACACAACGAGCAGTACTTC.

This chain links TRBV5-6 with TRBJ2-3, with a possible D match to TRBD2 (5 bases). Germline V gene sequence: CDR1 SGHDT, CDR2 YYEEEE. Trimming left V 3 bases short and J 3 bases short, with 14 bases between. CDR3 length equals 15 residues. CDR3: CASSSLDFLTDTQYF. DNA of the CDR3: TGTGCCAGCAGCTCCTTGGACTTCCTGACAGATACGCAGTATTTT.

The genes are TRBV6-1 and TRBJ1-2; D remains unclear. V was cut by 7 bases and J by 3 bases, with 15 bases left in between. In germline, CDR1 is MNHNS, CDR2 SASEGT. The CDR3 runs to 14 residues. The CDR3 sequence is CASTARGRDYGYTF. DNA of the CDR3: TGTGCCAGCACCGCGAGAGGGCGCGACTATGGCTACACCTTC.

The CDR3 here is CASSLGGMNSPLHF. CDR3 in DNA: TGTGCCAGCAGCTTGGGAGGGATGAATTCACCCCTCCACTTT. The chain links TRBV5-6 to TRBJ1-6; D is unresolved. Germline V CDR1 and CDR2: SGHDT, YYEEEE. This CDR3 is built from 14 residues. Trimming cost V 0 bases and J 7 bases, with 8 bases left between them. Together with reference TRBV5-6 and TRBJ1-6, the CDR3 gives the full variable domain: DAGVTQSPTHLIKTRGQQVTLRCSPKSGHDTVSWYQQALGQGPQFIFQYYEEEERQRGNFPDRFSGHQFPNYSSELNVNALLLGDSALYLCASSLGGMNSPLHFGNGTRLTVT.

The chain uses TRBV4-3 and TRBJ1-3; tentative D call: TRBD1 (6 bases). Trimming removed 8 bases from V and 2 bases from J, with 13 bases in between. This CDR3 has 14 amino acids. CDR1 is LGHNA and CDR2 is YSLEER in the germline V gene. The CDR3 protein is CASGPGETGNTIYF. Here the CDR3 DNA reads TGCGCCAGCGGCCCAGGGGAGACTGGAAACACCATATATTTT.

The CDR3 is CASSQDELNGAEQYF. As DNA, the CDR3 is TGCGCCAGCAGCCAAGATGAGCTAAACGGAGCCGAGCAGTACTTC. The chain combines TRBV4-3 with TRBJ2-7, with D hard to call. V was clipped by 0 bases and J by 6 bases, with 15 bases between them. The CDR3 loop spans 15 amino acids. Germline V CDR1 and CDR2: LGHNA, YSLEER.

This chain connects TRBV7-9 to TRBJ2-2; 8 positions match TRBD1. The germline V gene has CDR1 SEHNR and CDR2 FQNEAQ (reference sequence). The V and J ends lost 6 bases and 6 bases, in that order; junction bases with no gene match: 3. The CDR3 has 13 residues. The CDR3, as DNA: TGTGCCAGCAGTCCGACAGGGGCCGGGGAGCTGTTTTTT. It codes for CASSPTGAGELFF.

The V and J genes are TRBV7-3 and TRBJ2-1; no firm D call. The CDR3 is made up of 13 amino acids. Germline loops: CDR1 SGHTA, CDR2 FQGTGA. V was clipped by 6 bases and J by 5 bases, with 11 bases between them. As DNA, the CDR3 is TGTGCCAGCAGTCCTCTGGAGAACAATGAGCAGTTCTTC. Encoded protein: CASSPLENNEQFF.

The chain employs TRBV7-2 and TRBJ2-7; TRBD2 might be the D (5 bases). V gave up 5 bases and J gave up 3 bases, with 11 bases separating them. From germline, CDR1 is SGHTA and CDR2 FQGNSA. The CDR3 runs 13 residues. DNA of the CDR3: TGTGCCAGCAGCCATAGGACTCTCTACGAGCAGTACTTC. It is translated as CASSHRTLYEQYF.

The V gene is TRBV4-2, the J gene TRBJ2-5; 13 bases fit TRBD2. The trim removed 3 bases at V and 2 bases at J, leaving 3 bases unmatched. CDR3 size: 16 residues. Germline lookup yields CDR1 LGHNA and CDR2 YNFKEQ. DNA for the CDR3: TGTGCCAGCAGCCACGAGGGACTAGCGGGGCAAGAGACCCAGTACTTC. Translated, it gives CASSHEGLAGQETQYF.